The 28 T cell receptor beta chains below all came from one sample that was sequenced in a study of blood T cell repertoires in COVID-19. Assay used: immunoSEQ multiplex PCR; TCRdb lists only in-frame clones, some missing. The repertoire holds 260,000 or so clones, with about four fifths as singletons. The sample consisted of peripheral blood. All receptors come from a man older than 75 with acute or convalescent COVID-19.

V is TRBV10-3 and J is TRBJ1-1; perhaps TRBD1 as D (5 bases). Deletions cut 2 bases from V and 6 bases from J, with 10 bases between. Germline loops: CDR1 ENHRY, CDR2 SYGVKD. This CDR3 is 13 amino acids long. CDR3 coding DNA: TGTGCCATCAGTGAGGGGACTGTTGCTGAAGCTTTCTTT. Encoded protein: CAISEGTVAEAFF.

V usage is TRBV5-1 and J usage is TRBJ2-1, with TRBD1 matching over 9 bases. V gave up 4 bases and J gave up 7 bases; unmatched junction bases: 9. The CDR3 runs 15 residues. Germline CDR1 is SGHRS and CDR2 is YFSETQ. The CDR3 is CASSPDGQGWNEQFF. The CDR3 DNA reads TGCGCCAGCAGCCCGGACGGACAGGGGTGGAATGAGCAGTTCTTC. Full variable domain (rest looked up from reference TRBV5-1 and TRBJ2-1): KAGVTQTPRYLIKTRGQQVTLSCSPISGHRSVSWYQQTPGQGLQFLFEYFSETQRNKGNFPGRFSGRQFSNSRSEMNVSTLELGDSALYLCASSPDGQGWNEQFFGPGTRLTVL.

The V and J genes are TRBV28 and TRBJ1-5, with D tentatively TRBD1 (6 bases). The V end was cut by 4 bases, the J end by 4 bases, with 11 bases between. The germline gives CDR1 MDHEN, CDR2 SYDVKM. The CDR3 has 14 residues. Here the CDR3 reads CASSWGHQNQPQHF. In nucleotides, the CDR3 is TGTGCCAGCAGTTGGGGACACCAGAATCAGCCCCAGCATTTT.

The V call is TRBV27, the J call TRBJ2-2; 9 nucleotides align to TRBD1. The CDR3 is made up of 17 amino acids. With V trimmed by 6 bases and J by 3 bases, 11 bases remained unmatched. Germline values: CDR1 MNHEY, CDR2 SMNVEV (reference sequence). CDR3 loop: CASSLGWTGDYTGELFF. CDR3 DNA: TGTGCCAGCAGCCTGGGGTGGACAGGGGATTACACCGGGGAGCTGTTTTTT.

CDR3 in amino acids: CASSFGSGRGYGYTF. Written as DNA, the CDR3 is TGTGCCAGCAGTTTCGGCTCAGGGCGCGGCTATGGCTACACCTTC. This sequence joins TRBV28 and TRBJ1-2; D may be TRBD1 (5 bases). The V and J ends lost 3 bases and 4 bases respectively, with 15 bases between them. The CDR3 consists of 15 residues. Per germline, CDR1 MDHEN and CDR2 SYDVKM.

This clone was detected only once. The chain is built from TRBV7-2 and TRBJ1-6; D is unresolved. The germline V gene has CDR1 SGHTA and CDR2 FQGNSA. The CDR3 totals 13 residues. Trimming pared 2 bases from V and 11 bases from J, leaving 10 bases between. The CDR3 DNA sequence: TGTGCCAGCAGCTTACTTGGAGGTCCACCCCTCCACTTT. Translating gives CASSLLGGPPLHF.

The chain couples TRBV10-3 to TRBJ2-1, with 10 positions matching TRBD1. The CDR3 is 14 residues long. J gave up 7 bases and V 6 bases, and 6 bases lay outside the gene matches. CDR1 and CDR2 (germline): ENHRY, SYGVKD. CDR3 amino acids: CAISPGQGLNEQFF. The CDR3 coding sequence is TGTGCCATCAGCCCGGGACAGGGGCTTAATGAGCAGTTCTTC.

The chain recombines TRBV6-6 with TRBJ2-7, with 8 bases fitting TRBD2. The length of the CDR3 is 16 residues. The V segment lost 5 bases and the J segment 0 bases; nucleotides outside the gene matches: 9. The germline V gene encodes CDR1 MNHNY and CDR2 SVGAGI (reference sequence). The CDR3 region is CASSRTSGGGSYEQYF. The CDR3 coding sequence is TGTGCCAGCAGTCGAACCAGCGGGGGAGGCTCCTACGAGCAGTACTTC.

The chain carries TRBV3-1 (or the pseudogene TRBV3-2) and TRBJ1-6, with D tentatively TRBD1 (5 bases). The CDR3 covers 15 residues. Germline CDR1 LGHDT, CDR2 YNNKEL (reference sequence). V shed 1 base and J shed 8 bases, with 12 bases lying between them. The CDR3 bases are TGTGCCAGCAGCCAAGGGGCCAGGGCCCATTCACCCCTCCACTTT. The encoded protein is CASSQGARAHSPLHF.

V gene TRBV7-9 combines with J gene TRBJ2-3, with TRBD2 matching over 10 bases. The CDR3 extends over 19 amino acids. Losses at the gene ends were 0 bases for V and 1 base for J; bases not matched to a gene: 10. Germline V gives CDR1 SEHNR, CDR2 FQNEAQ (reference sequence). CDR3 sequence reads: CASSLALGLADPRTDTQYF. CDR3 nucleotide sequence: TGTGCCAGCAGCTTAGCCCTCGGACTAGCGGACCCTCGCACAGATACGCAGTATTTT.

In its sample, this clone was seen once. The chain has TRBV7-8 and TRBJ2-2; 8 nucleotides line up with TRBD1. This CDR3 contains 15 residues. J lost 3 bases, V lost 6 bases, and 6 bases had no gene match. Germline CDR1 reads SGHVS; CDR2 reads FQNEAQ. The CDR3 region is CASRRGGQDTGELFF. The CDR3 DNA reads as TGTGCCAGCAGGCGAGGGGGACAGGACACCGGGGAGCTGTTTTTT.

The sample holds a few counts of this clone. The chain couples TRBV2 to TRBJ2-5; D might be TRBD1 (6 bases). This CDR3 has 13 amino acids. Per germline, CDR1 SNHLY and CDR2 FYNNEI. Trimming removed 7 bases at V and 4 bases at J, with 13 bases between. Written as DNA, the CDR3 is TGTGCCAGCAATGGACAGATGGGAGAGACCCAGTACTTC. It codes for CASNGQMGETQYF. The full variable domain, in which reference TRBV2 and TRBJ2-5 provide the parts outside the CDR3, is EPEVTQTPSHQVTQMGQEVILRCVPISNHLYFYWYRQILGQKVEFLVSFYNNEISEKSEIFDDQFSVERPDGSNFTLKIRSTKLEDSAMYFCASNGQMGETQYFGPGTRLLVL.

The sample holds one count of this clone. The chain combines TRBV2 with TRBJ1-5, with a possible D match to TRBD1 (6 bases). CDR1 is SNHLY, CDR2 FYNNEI, per germline. V gave up 4 bases and J gave up 0 bases, with 10 bases separating them. This CDR3 contains 15 residues. CDR3 in DNA: TGTGCCAGCAGTGCGGGGGGCTATAGCAATCAGCCCCAGCATTTT. Its protein is CASSAGGYSNQPQHF. The full variable domain, its missing parts supplied by reference TRBV2 and TRBJ1-5, is EPEVTQTPSHQVTQMGQEVILRCVPISNHLYFYWYRQILGQKVEFLVSFYNNEISEKSEIFDDQFSVERPDGSNFTLKIRSTKLEDSAMYFCASSAGGYSNQPQHFGDGTRLSIL.

The chain combines TRBV9 with TRBJ1-2, with 8 bases that match TRBD1. The V and J ends lost 4 bases and 4 bases, in that order; junction bases with no gene match: 9. CDR3 length: 15 residues. CDR1 and CDR2 (germline): SGDLS, YYNGEE. CDR3 DNA: TGTGCCAGCAGCCCCCGGACAGGGCCTGTCTATGGCTACACCTTC. Its translation: CASSPRTGPVYGYTF.

The rearrangement joins TRBV28 to TRBJ2-3; D is unclear. The germline V gene encodes CDR1 MDHEN and CDR2 SYDVKM. This CDR3 has 12 residues. Trimming stripped 4 bases from V and 6 bases from J, with 8 bases between. The CDR3 is CASSSAGDTQYF. The CDR3 DNA sequence: TGTGCCAGCAGTTCCGCCGGGGATACGCAGTATTTT.

The chain is built from TRBV10-1 and TRBJ2-3, with TRBD1 matching 7 bases. Losses at the gene ends were 6 bases for V and 0 bases for J; bases not matched to a gene: 6. The CDR3 runs 15 residues. The germline V gene has CDR1 WNHNN and CDR2 SYGVQD (reference sequence). The CDR3 nucleotides are TGCGCCAGCAGACAACCGGGACAGAGCACAGATACGCAGTATTTT. Translating gives CASRQPGQSTDTQYF.

J is TRBJ1-5 and V is TRBV18; the D is unclear. Germline V lookup: CDR1 KGHSH, CDR2 LQKENI. The CDR3 sequence is 13 residues long. Trimming took off 2 bases at V and 3 bases at J, with 5 bases between the two ends. In DNA form, the CDR3 reads TGTGCCAGCTCACCAAGCAACAATCAGCCCCAGCATTTT. It translates to CASSPSNNQPQHF.

The V gene is TRBV5-1, the J gene TRBJ1-2; 9 nucleotides line up with TRBD1. V was clipped by 4 bases and J by 0 bases; unmatched bases: 7. The CDR3 loop spans 16 amino acids. CDR1 SGHRS and CDR2 YFSETQ come from the germline V gene. The chain's CDR3 is CASSPGQGLTNYGYTF. The CDR3 DNA sequence: TGCGCCAGCAGCCCAGGACAGGGGCTCACTAACTATGGCTACACCTTC.

This sequence joins TRBV6-4 and TRBJ2-7, with D unclear. The CDR3 spans 15 residues. Germline values: CDR1 MRHNA, CDR2 SNTAGT. V lost 7 bases to trimming and J lost 6 bases, with 22 bases between them. The CDR3 region has the DNA TGTGCCAGCAAAGAGAGGTGCCAACCCCCCTTCGAGCAGTACTTC. This translates into CASKERCQPPFEQYF.

About this clone itself: One junction end does not reproduce the germline sequence, and a read error may be involved. This sequence joins TRBV5-4 and TRBJ2-7; 7 bases line up with TRBD1. In germline, CDR1 is SGHNT, CDR2 YYREEE (reference sequence). CDR3 length equals 13 residues. CDR3: CASTLDRSYEQYF. CDR3 sequence (DNA): TGTGCCAGCACCTTGGACAGGAGCTACGAGCAGTACTTC.

This chain links TRBV10-1 with TRBJ2-1; D is perhaps TRBD2 (7 bases). V lost 9 bases and J 10 bases, leaving 22 bases between the germline ends. The CDR3 has 14 residues. Germline CDR1 reads WNHNN; CDR2 reads SYGVQD (reference sequence). The CDR3 coding sequence is TGCGCCAGTAAGGGGGGGTTCGGACCGGCGGAGCAGTTCTTC. This codes for CASKGGFGPAEQFF.

This chain links TRBV24-1 with TRBJ2-7; the D gene is possibly TRBD1 (6 bases). The germline gives CDR1 KGHDR, CDR2 SFDVKD. This CDR3 comprises 15 residues. V lost 5 bases and J 3 bases, leaving 16 bases between the germline ends. CDR3 coding DNA: TGTGCCACCAGTGCGAGAGAACAGGGCGGCTACGAGCAGTACTTC. It encodes CATSAREQGGYEQYF.

The gene calls are TRBV30 and TRBJ1-6, with a possible D match to TRBD1 (5 bases). CDR1 is GTSNPN and CDR2 is SVGIG in the germline V gene (reference sequence). The CDR3 sequence is 13 residues long. V lost 4 bases and J lost 8, with 12 bases in between. In DNA form, the CDR3 reads TGTGCCTGGACCACAGACAGCTATTCACCCCTCCACTTT. It yields the protein CAWTTDSYSPLHF.

The V and J genes are TRBV5-1 and TRBJ2-1; TRBD2 matches 10 bases. J lost 0 bases, V lost 7 bases, and 13 bases had no gene match. The CDR3 has 18 residues. Germline V CDR1 and CDR2: SGHRS, YFSETQ. In DNA, the CDR3 is TGCGCCAGCCGCTCAGGACTAGCGGCCTTAAGCTCCTACAATGAGCAGTTCTTC. Encoded protein: CASRSGLAALSSYNEQFF.

The chain joins TRBV19 to TRBJ2-2, with D perhaps matching TRBD2 (5 bases). Germline-derived CDR1 and CDR2 are LNHDA and SQIVND (reference sequence). There are 15 residues in the CDR3. V gave up 7 bases and J gave up 4 bases, with 16 bases separating them. This CDR3 is CASTPDGIGTGELFF. The CDR3 region has the DNA TGTGCCAGTACCCCCGACGGGATCGGCACCGGGGAGCTGTTTTTT.

V and J are TRBV10-3 and TRBJ2-7; the D gene is possibly TRBD1 (5 bases). This CDR3 contains 15 residues. V was trimmed by 0 bases and J by 1 base, leaving 10 bases between them. CDR1 and CDR2 from the germline V gene are ENHRY and SYGVKD. DNA of the CDR3: TGTGCCATCAGTGAGTCGACAGCCAGATCCTACGAGCAGTACTTC. This sequence encodes CAISESTARSYEQYF.

V gene TRBV9 combines with J gene TRBJ2-2, with D tentatively TRBD1 (5 bases). The V gene lost 0 bases and the J gene lost 4 bases, with 13 bases spanning the gap. Germline CDR1 SGDLS, CDR2 YYNGEE. This CDR3 is built from 16 residues. In nucleotides, the CDR3 is TGTGCCAGCAGCGTAGCTCCAGGGCAGGCCACCGGGGAGCTGTTTTTT. Its protein product is CASSVAPGQATGELFF.

With respect to this clone: Other DNA sequences in this specimen translate into the identical CDR3. The rearrangement uses TRBV2 and TRBJ2-7; D perhaps matches TRBD1 (6 bases). Germline CDR1 reads SNHLY; CDR2 reads FYNNEI. V dropped 7 bases and J dropped 4 bases, with 11 bases sitting between them. The CDR3 length is 12 residues. CDR3: CASKSRGYEQYF. Here the CDR3 DNA reads TGTGCCAGCAAGTCTAGGGGGTACGAGCAGTACTTC.